This T cell receptor beta chain was obtained from a study of blood T cells in healthy people across ages. A second about 7 to 11 cycle PCR used barcoded and J-beta primers. MiXCR, applied by TCRdb to the 5' RACE reads, yields one record per CDR3 protein. The sample gives 780,000 or so distinct CDR3 sequences, just under 25% of which show up once; approximately 3.7% is in the top ten. This clonotype turned up a few times. What it binds is not known. The study, taken as a whole, reports: Roughly linear age-related decline in beta diversity appeared, significant by age 40.

The CDR3 totals 10 residues. V was shortened by 11 bases and J by 6 bases, with 10 bases between the two germline ends. Germline V gives CDR1 SEHNR, CDR2 FQNEAQ (reference sequence). These data were also reused for a study on T cells of mothers and their children. As that report states: Sample barcodes plus 2-4 random nucleotides came from the M1S primer. Per child, 2.8 million or so TCR beta CDR3 reads were obtained, against over 8.5 million per mother.

This clonotype was sampled from a boy aged 5-17 years in good health. The sample comprised blood. This chain joins TRBV7-9 and TRBJ2-5, with TRBD2 as a possible D gene (5 bases). The CDR3 spells CAAFGKTQYF. The DNA of the CDR3 is TGTGCCGCTTTCGGGAAGACCCAGTACTTC. Based on the CDR3 plus reference TRBV7-9 and TRBJ2-5, the full variable domain is DTGVSQNPRHKITKRGQNVTFRCDPISEHNRLYWYRQTLGQGPEFLTYFQNEAQLEKSRLLSDRFSAERPKGSFSTLEIQRTEQGDSAMYLCAAFGKTQYFGPGTRLLVL.